This TCR beta chain was recorded in a study of CD8+ T cells in alopecia areata. V was pared by 7 bases and J by 12 bases, with 8 bases of the junction left unmatched. This CDR3 is 12 amino acids long. The germline CDR1 and CDR2 sequences are SGHAT and FQNNGV. Treatment given: oral pan-JAK inhibitor, 5-10 mg twice daily. Extracted RNA was reverse transcribed into cDNA, the sequencing template. Only in-frame clones appear in the TCRdb table, and some are missing; sequencing was by immunoSEQ multiplex PCR. The table has under 250,000 clones, less than 75% seen once; the top ten hold roughly 1.5%. This chain joins TRBV11-2 and TRBJ2-1, with 8 nucleotides matching TRBD2. This clonotype was obtained from a human donor with alopecia areata. Source: CD4+ T cells sorted from blood, taken at week 4, from a patient treated with tofacitinib. The CDR3 DNA reads TGTGCCAGCACGGGGACTAGTGAAGGGCAGTTCTTC. Amino acid sequence: CASTGTSEGQFF.